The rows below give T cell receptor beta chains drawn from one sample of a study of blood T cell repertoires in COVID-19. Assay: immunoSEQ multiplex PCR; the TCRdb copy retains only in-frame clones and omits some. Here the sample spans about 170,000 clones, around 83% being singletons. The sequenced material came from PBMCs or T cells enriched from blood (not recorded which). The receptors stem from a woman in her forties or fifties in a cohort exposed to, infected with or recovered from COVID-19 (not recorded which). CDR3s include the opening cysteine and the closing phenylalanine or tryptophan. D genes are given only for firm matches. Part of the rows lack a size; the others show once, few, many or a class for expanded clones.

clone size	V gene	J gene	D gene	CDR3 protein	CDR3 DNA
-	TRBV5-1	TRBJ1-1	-	CASSLAGAPNTEAFF	TGCGCCAGCAGCTTGGCTGGGGCCCCAAACACTGAAGCTTTCTTT
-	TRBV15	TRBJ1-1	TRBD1	CATSRDLTGGGEAFF	TGTGCCACCAGCAGAGATCTAACAGGGGGCGGTGAAGCTTTCTTT
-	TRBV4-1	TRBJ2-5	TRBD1	CASSRLTGGRETQYF	TGCGCCAGCAGCCGACTTACAGGGGGCCGGGAGACCCAGTACTTC
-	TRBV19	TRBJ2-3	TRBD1	CASSISPGQGVDTQYF	TGTGCCAGTAGTATCTCCCCGGGACAGGGTGTAGATACGCAGTATTTT
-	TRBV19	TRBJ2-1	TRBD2	CASRGELYNEQFF	TGTGCCAGCCGGGGGGAACTCTACAATGAGCAGTTCTTC
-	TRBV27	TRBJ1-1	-	CASSFRGSSYEAFF	TGTGCCAGCAGTTTCCGGGGAAGTAGCTATGAAGCTTTCTTT
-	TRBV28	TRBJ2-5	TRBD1	CASSLMGQGGETQYF	TGTGCCAGCAGTTTAATGGGACAGGGAGGAGAGACCCAGTACTTC
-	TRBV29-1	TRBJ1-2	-	CSVEEGGGGYTF	TGCAGCGTTGAAGAAGGCGGGGGAGGCTACACCTTC
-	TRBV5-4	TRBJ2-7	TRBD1	CASSLGTGGPYEQYF	TGTGCCAGCAGCCTGGGGACAGGGGGTCCCTACGAGCAGTACTTC
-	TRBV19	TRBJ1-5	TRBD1	CASRRQGNQPQHF	TGTGCCAGTAGACGACAGGGGAATCAGCCCCAGCATTTT
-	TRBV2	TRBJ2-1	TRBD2	CASRLAGGTLYNEQFF	TGTGCCAGCCGACTAGCGGGAGGGACTCTTTACAATGAGCAGTTCTTC
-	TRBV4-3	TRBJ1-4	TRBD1	CASSPRGQGGTSEKLFF	TGCGCCAGCAGCCCCCGGGGACAGGGAGGGACTTCGGAAAAACTGTTTTTT
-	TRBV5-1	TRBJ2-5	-	CASSLDRVVEETQYF	TGCGCCAGCAGCTTGGACAGGGTGGTAGAAGAGACCCAGTACTTC
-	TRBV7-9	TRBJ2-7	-	CATGGYEQYF	TGTGCTACCGGAGGTTACGAGCAGTACTTC
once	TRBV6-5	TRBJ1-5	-	CASSTQGFSNQPQHF	TGTGCCAGCAGTACACAGGGTTTTAGCAATCAGCCCCAGCATTTT